Here is one T cell receptor beta chain with its context. Its antigen is unknown. These data originate in a study of response to subunit inactivated influenza vaccine. TCRdb processed the RT-PCR reads anew with MiXCR; each CDR3 protein has one entry. The sample gives 450,000 to 550,000 distinct CDR3 sequences, over 25% of which show up once; under 2.5% is in the top ten. The CDR3 is 15 residues long. CDR1 and CDR2 from the germline V gene are DFQATT and SNEGSKA (reference sequence). The V gene lost 3 bases and the J gene lost 4 bases, with 17 bases spanning the gap. The study's findings and limits: New T cells are recruited in small numbers by each seasonal influenza vaccination, according to the authors' suggestion.

The clonotype comes from a man in his fifties who received an inactivated influenza vaccine. Sequenced material: CD4+ T cells sorted from PBMCs, taken about 5 days after vaccination. The chain is built from TRBV20-1 and TRBJ2-3; D not resolved. The CDR3: CSASPLSIGPDTQYF. The CDR3 region has the DNA TGCAGTGCTAGCCCCCTCTCAATCGGCCCAGATACGCAGTATTTT.